This is a list of T cell receptor beta chains from one sample in a study of blood T cell repertoires in COVID-19. Sequenced by immunoSEQ multiplex PCR; TCRdb stores in-frame clones only, minus some. The sample lists about 130,000 clones; roughly 72% were seen once. Specimen: peripheral blood. These receptors were collected from a human donor in a cohort sampled during active COVID-19. CDR3s include the opening cysteine and the closing phenylalanine or tryptophan.

v_gene,j_gene,CDR3aa
TRBV6-1,TRBJ2-1,CASSEEAAGGLNNEQFF
TRBV3-1/TRBV3-2,TRBJ1-5,CASSPYRTGDQPQHF
TRBV2,TRBJ1-4,CASSEVTGGGKLFF
TRBV20-1,TRBJ2-7,CSASSGLAGDLREQYF
TRBV30,TRBJ1-1,CAWRTGPISVAFF
TRBV18,TRBJ2-1,CASSLSPGQGAGNEQFF
TRBV11-2,TRBJ2-7,CASSSYRGFSYEQYF
TRBV18,TRBJ2-6,CASSLNGGARSGANVLTF
TRBV7-9,TRBJ1-5,CASSLANGLYSNQPQHF
TRBV27,TRBJ1-2,CASSINRGAPYGYTF
TRBV28,TRBJ1-5,CASSFRQGAKGQPQHF
TRBV5-8,TRBJ1-1,CASSLDRAGGVTEAFF
TRBV20-1,TRBJ2-5,CSASEAGRWQETQYF
TRBV6-4,TRBJ2-3,CASSLLGSTLNTQYF
TRBV7-2,TRBJ1-5,CASSLGQLSGTQHF
TRBV2,TRBJ2-3,CASRADRGLTDTQYF
TRBV6-1,TRBJ1-6,CASSEVPTPPILHF
TRBV27,TRBJ2-1,CASSSLAGDDEQFF
TRBV4-2,TRBJ2-3,CASSQEKRDTQYF
TRBV9,TRBJ1-3,CASSRQGLTGNTIYF
TRBV9,TRBJ1-6,CASSVEGGKSPLHF
TRBV29-1,TRBJ2-7,CSVVPREGAYEQYF
TRBV5-1,TRBJ2-5,CASSLEQGATQYF
TRBV9,TRBJ1-2,CASSVGRQNHNYGYTF
TRBV18,TRBJ2-6,CASSLTTGVGSGANVLTF
TRBV19,TRBJ2-1,CASTRGTEQFF
TRBV5-1,TRBJ2-2,CASSLDSRTGELFF
TRBV11-2,TRBJ2-5,CASSSSSGGAGETQYF
TRBV4-1,TRBJ1-5,CASSQDPGTGGRQPQHF
TRBV12-3/TRBV12-4,TRBJ1-1,CASRVRGLPEAFF
TRBV9,TRBJ1-6,CASSVEEQGISPLHF
TRBV25-1,TRBJ1-6,CASQKGREDNSPLHF
TRBV11-2,TRBJ1-1,CASSTGQGMGGTEAFF
TRBV6-1,TRBJ1-1,CASSEQGGNTEAFF
TRBV9,TRBJ2-2,CASSVATGGELFF
TRBV4-1,TRBJ1-2,CASSQDVRTTYGYTF
TRBV5-5,TRBJ1-1,CASSAQQGLNTEAFF
TRBV1,TRBJ1-2,CTSSQDPSVNASHNYGYTF
TRBV5-6,TRBJ1-6,CASRSNNSPLHF
TRBV11-3,TRBJ2-6,CASSLEGQGSGANVLTF
TRBV11-3,TRBJ2-1,CAPDRSPCSYNEQFF
TRBV23-1,TRBJ1-1,CASSRGVHPINTEAFF
TRBV3-1/TRBV3-2,TRBJ2-1,CASSPPGQGAGNEQFF